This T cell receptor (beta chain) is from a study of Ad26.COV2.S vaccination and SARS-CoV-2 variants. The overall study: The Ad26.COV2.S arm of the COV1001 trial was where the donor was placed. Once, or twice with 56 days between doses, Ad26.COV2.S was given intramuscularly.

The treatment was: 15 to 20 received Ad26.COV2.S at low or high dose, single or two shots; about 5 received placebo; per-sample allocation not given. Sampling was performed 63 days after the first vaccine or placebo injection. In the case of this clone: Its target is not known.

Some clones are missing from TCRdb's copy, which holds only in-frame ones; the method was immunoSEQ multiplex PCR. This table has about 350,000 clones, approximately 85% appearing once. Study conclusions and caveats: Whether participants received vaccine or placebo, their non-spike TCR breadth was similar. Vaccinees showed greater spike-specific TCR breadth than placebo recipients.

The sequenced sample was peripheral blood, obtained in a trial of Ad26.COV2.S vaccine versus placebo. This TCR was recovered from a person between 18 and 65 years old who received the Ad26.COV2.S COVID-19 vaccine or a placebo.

CDR3 loop: CAWSVRVGTEAFF. CDR3 nucleotides: TGTGCCTGGAGTGTCAGGGTGGGCACTGAAGCTTTCTTT. This chain links TRBV30 with TRBJ1-1; D is possibly TRBD1 (5 bases). The CDR3 covers 13 residues. V was trimmed by 0 bases and J by 4 bases, leaving 9 bases between them. CDR1 and CDR2 from the germline V gene are GTSNPN and SVGIG (reference sequence).